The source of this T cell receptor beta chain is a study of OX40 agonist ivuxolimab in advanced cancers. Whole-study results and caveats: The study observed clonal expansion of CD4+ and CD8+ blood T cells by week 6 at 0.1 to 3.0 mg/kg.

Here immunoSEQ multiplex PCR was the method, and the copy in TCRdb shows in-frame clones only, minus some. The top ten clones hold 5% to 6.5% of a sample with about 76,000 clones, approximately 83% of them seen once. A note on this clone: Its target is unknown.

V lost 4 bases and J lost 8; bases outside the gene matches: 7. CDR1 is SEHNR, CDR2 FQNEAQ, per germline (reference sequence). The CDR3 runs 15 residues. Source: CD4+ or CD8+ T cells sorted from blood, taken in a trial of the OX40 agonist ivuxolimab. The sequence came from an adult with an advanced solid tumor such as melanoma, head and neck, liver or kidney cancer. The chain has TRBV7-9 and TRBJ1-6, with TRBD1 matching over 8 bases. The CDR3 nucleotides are TGTGCCAGCAGCTCCCCGGACAGGGATGATTCACCCCTCCACTTT. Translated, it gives CASSSPDRDDSPLHF. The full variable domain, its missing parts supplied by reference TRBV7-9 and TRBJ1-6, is DTGVSQNPRHKITKRGQNVTFRCDPISEHNRLYWYRQTLGQGPEFLTYFQNEAQLEKSRLLSDRFSAERPKGSFSTLEIQRTEQGDSAMYLCASSSPDRDDSPLHFGNGTRLTVT.